This is a list of T cell receptor beta chains from one sample in a study of siplizumab effects on memory and regulatory T cells. Sequencing was performed with immunoSEQ multiplex PCR; in TCRdb, only in-frame clones are kept and a portion is missing. The sample holds 90,000 to 120,000 clones; about 92% are singletons and the top ten take around 0.7%. Sequencing used Tregs sorted from blood. The origin of the receptors is a human donor in good health. Both conserved end residues are part of each CDR3. Rows may omit the clone size; those that give it use once, few, many or a size class.

>TRBJ2-1|TRBV29-1|.
CSVCLAGGPPYNEQFF
>TRBJ2-3|TRBV7-9|.
CASSPKGGDTQYF
>TRBJ2-3|TRBV6-6|.
CASSYPLLGDTDTQYF
>TRBJ1-1|TRBV6-5|once
CASSYSRFFEAFF
>TRBJ2-4|TRBV7-3|.
CASSLSGIEDIQYF
>TRBJ2-7|TRBV4-2|.
CASSQDFGDPNTYEQYF
>TRBJ2-7|TRBV21-1|.
CASSKVWASGSYEQYF
>TRBJ1-5|TRBV7-9|few
CASSLGEYQPQHF
>TRBJ2-1|TRBV25-1|.
CASSDRQKQFF
>TRBJ1-5|TRBV6-6|.
CASSQRQGHQPQHF
>TRBJ1-1|TRBV7-9|once
CASSLHYRGRANTEAFF
>TRBJ2-2|TRBV28|.
CASSLLGAGNTGELFF
>TRBJ2-2|TRBV19|.
CASSPGTQLFTNTGELFF
>TRBJ2-1|TRBV11-2|.
CASSLEPAGGPSSEQFF
>TRBJ2-1|TRBV7-9|.
CASSKRASALLNEQFF
>TRBJ2-7|TRBV21-1|.
CASSKAVGPYEQYF
>TRBJ2-1|TRBV15|.
CATRSSRILGWGEQFF
>TRBJ2-7|TRBV20-1|.
CSALGLEQYF
>TRBJ2-1|TRBV11-2|.
CASSLGQGGGNEQFF
>TRBJ1-1|TRBV20-1|once
CSARGGGAFF
>TRBJ2-4|TRBV18|.
CASSPRRLAGGTTKNIQYF
>TRBJ1-1|TRBV7-9|.
CASSLAQGHTEAFF
>TRBJ1-4|TRBV12-5|.
CASGLYQGTEKLFF
>TRBJ1-2|TRBV14|few
CASSQTLFAGYGYTF
>TRBJ2-1|TRBV7-6|.
CASSRDRTVNEQFF
>TRBJ1-6|TRBV2|.
CASSNREDSPLHF
>TRBJ2-5|TRBV7-7|.
CASSLMSGYQETQYF
>TRBJ2-1|TRBV19|.
CASTPGTQVHEQFF